Here is one T cell receptor (beta chain) with its context. Its antigen is still unknown. This sample was taken from a study of T-cell memory formation after mild COVID-19. Study details: Largely donor-specific sequence clusters came from a couple of donors. Study-wide points: Pre-infection memory held some responding clones, suggesting pre-existing cross-reactive T cells responded. Day 15 to 85 contracting clones showed balanced CD4/CD8; day 15 to 37 expanders favored CD4+.

5'RACE primed from the constant segment yielded TCR alpha and TCR beta cDNA libraries bearing sample barcodes and UMIs. TCRdb reanalysed the 5' RACE reads using MiXCR and keeps one entry per CDR3 protein. This table has a few hundred thousand distinct CDR3 sequences, roughly an eighth appearing once. Germline trimming cut 5 bases from V and 1 base from J; bases unmatched to any gene: 11. The CDR3 totals 16 residues. Germline V gene data show CDR1 as DFQATT and CDR2 as SNEGSKA (reference sequence). The source is a man younger than 30 who had mild COVID-19 (a few samples of this study predate the infection). Cell type and time point are not known. The chain employs TRBV20-1 and TRBJ2-3; 8 bases are a match to TRBD2. The material sequenced was PBMCs or a T cell subset sorted from them (not recorded which). The DNA for the CDR3 is TGCAGTGCTTTACACCGGCGGGGGGCTGGCACAGATACGCAGTATTTT. It translates to CSALHRRGAGTDTQYF.